The present T cell receptor (beta chain) was sequenced within a study of vaccination and CD4 T cells after COVID-19. On the study more broadly: The study collected post-vaccine samples a median around 72 days after dose two, with a range of 14 to 241.

Sample time point: late sampling 161 to 241 days after vaccination in three convalescent patients. Treatment specified: 10-day PBMC culture with coronavirus spike peptide pools or control peptides (ViraFEST assay). Patients returned positive PCR results between March and December 2020, earlier than US Alpha, Beta and Delta variants. Per-well cultures of around 2 million PBMCs received 8.5 to 10 IU/ml IL-2 and around 10 ug/ml peptide pools. Germline values: CDR1 MNHNS, CDR2 SASEGT. V was trimmed by 4 bases and J by 5 bases, leaving 20 bases between them. The length of the CDR3 is 16 residues. Worth noting for this clonotype: Its cognate antigen is unknown.

With the Oncomine TCR Beta short-read assay, DNA from cultured CD4+ T cells was sequenced. TCRdb analysed the PCR reads with MiXCR anew, one entry per CDR3 protein. The data show fewer than 25,000 distinct CDR3 sequences, 35% to 40% seen once. V and J are TRBV6-1 and TRBJ1-1; maybe TRBD1 (6 bases). The sample was CD4+ T cells from blood, cultured in vitro, taken about 7 months after SARS-CoV-2 vaccination. The TCR originated in a human donor who had recovered from COVID-19. The CDR3, as DNA: TGTGCCAGCAGTGGGAATCTACAGGGAGGTGAGACTGAAGCTTTCTTT. It is translated as CASSGNLQGGETEAFF.